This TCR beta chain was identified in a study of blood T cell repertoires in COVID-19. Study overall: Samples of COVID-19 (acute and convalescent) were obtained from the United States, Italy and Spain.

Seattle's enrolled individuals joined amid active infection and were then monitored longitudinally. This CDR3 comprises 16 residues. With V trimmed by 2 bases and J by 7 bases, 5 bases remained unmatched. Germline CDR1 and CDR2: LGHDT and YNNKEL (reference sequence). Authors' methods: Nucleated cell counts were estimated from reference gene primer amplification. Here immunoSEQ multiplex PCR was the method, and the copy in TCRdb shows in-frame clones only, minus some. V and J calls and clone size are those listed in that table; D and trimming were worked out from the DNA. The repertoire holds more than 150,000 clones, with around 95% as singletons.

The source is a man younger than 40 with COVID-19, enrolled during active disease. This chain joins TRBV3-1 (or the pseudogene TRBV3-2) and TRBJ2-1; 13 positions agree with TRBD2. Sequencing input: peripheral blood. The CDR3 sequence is CASSQTSGGAWNEQFF. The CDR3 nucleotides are TGTGCCAGCAGCCAAACTAGCGGGGGGGCTTGGAATGAGCAGTTCTTC.